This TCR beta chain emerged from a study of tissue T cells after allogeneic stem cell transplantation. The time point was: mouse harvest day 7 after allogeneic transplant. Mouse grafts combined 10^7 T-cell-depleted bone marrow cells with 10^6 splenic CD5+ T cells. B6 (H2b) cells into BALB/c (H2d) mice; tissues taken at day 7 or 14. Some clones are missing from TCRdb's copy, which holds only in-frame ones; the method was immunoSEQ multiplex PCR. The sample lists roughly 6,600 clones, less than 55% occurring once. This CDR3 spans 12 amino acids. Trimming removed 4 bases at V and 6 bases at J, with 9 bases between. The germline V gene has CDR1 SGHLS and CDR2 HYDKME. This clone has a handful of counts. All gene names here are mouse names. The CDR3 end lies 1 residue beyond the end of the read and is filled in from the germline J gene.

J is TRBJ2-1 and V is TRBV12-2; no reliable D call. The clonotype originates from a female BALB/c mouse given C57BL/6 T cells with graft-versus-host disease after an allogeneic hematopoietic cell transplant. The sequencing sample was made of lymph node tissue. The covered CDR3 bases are TGTGCCAGCTCCCCCGAGGTTGCTGAGCAGTTC. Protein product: CASSPEVAEQF. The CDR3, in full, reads CASSPEVAEQFF. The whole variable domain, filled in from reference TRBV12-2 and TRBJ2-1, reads NSGVVQSPRYIIKGKGERSILKCIPISGHLSVAWYQQTQGQELKFFIQHYDKMERDKGNLPSRFSVQQFDDYHSEMNMSALELEDSAVYFCASSPEVAEQFFGPGTRLTVL.